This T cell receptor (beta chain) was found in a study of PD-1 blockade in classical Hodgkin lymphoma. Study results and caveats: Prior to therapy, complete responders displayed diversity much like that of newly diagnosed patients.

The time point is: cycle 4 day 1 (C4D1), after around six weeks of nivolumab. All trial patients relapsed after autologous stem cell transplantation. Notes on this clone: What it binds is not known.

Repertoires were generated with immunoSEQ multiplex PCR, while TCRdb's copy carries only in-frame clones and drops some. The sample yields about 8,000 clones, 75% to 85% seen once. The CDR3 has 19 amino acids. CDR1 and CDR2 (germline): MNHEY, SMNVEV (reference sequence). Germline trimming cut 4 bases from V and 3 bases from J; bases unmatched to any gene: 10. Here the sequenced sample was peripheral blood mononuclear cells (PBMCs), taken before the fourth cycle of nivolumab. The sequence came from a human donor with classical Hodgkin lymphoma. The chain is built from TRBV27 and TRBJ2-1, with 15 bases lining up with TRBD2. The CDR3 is CASSSGLAGGGTGYNEQFF. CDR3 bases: TGTGCCAGCAGTTCGGGACTAGCGGGAGGTGGGACCGGCTACAATGAGCAGTTCTTC.